This is a list of T cell receptor beta chains from one sample in a study of cytomegalovirus exposure and HLA in healthy donors. Assay used: immunoSEQ multiplex PCR; TCRdb lists only in-frame clones, some missing. Among about 180,000 clones listed, 70% to 80% were seen once. Sequenced: PBMCs. Every receptor here comes from a woman between 25 and 40 years old in good health and CMV-seropositive. The CDR3 runs from the conserved cysteine through the conserved F or W. A D gene is named only where the DNA matches it firmly. Expanded clones get a size class; other rows say once, few or many, or leave the size out.

>TRBV11-3|TRBJ2-1|.|TRBD2
TGTGCCAGCAGCCTAGGGGTAGCGGGAGGCCGCAATGAGCAGTTCTTC
CASSLGVAGGRNEQFF
>TRBV19|TRBJ1-2|.|.
TGTGCCAGTAGTATATCATCGACAGGAGAATATGGCTACACCTTC
CASSISSTGEYGYTF
>TRBV28|TRBJ2-7|.|TRBD2
TGTGCCAGCATCCCGGGGGACTACCTTTACGAGCAGTACTTC
CASIPGDYLYEQYF
>TRBV11-3|TRBJ2-7|.|.
TGTGCCAGCAGCCCCCTTCTGGGGGCGGCGCAGTACTTC
CASSPLLGAAQYF
>TRBV6-5|TRBJ1-2|.|.
TGTGCCAGCACCAGACTCGGACACATTAACTATGGCTACACCTTC
CASTRLGHINYGYTF
>TRBV4-1|TRBJ1-3|.|TRBD1
TGCGCCAGCAGCCCGGGACAGATGTCTGGAAACACCATATATTTT
CASSPGQMSGNTIYF
>TRBV6-5|TRBJ2-1|.|.
TGTGCCAGCAGCCCCCGGGACTCCCGGGGGTATGAGCAGTTCTTC
CASSPRDSRGYEQFF
>TRBV30|TRBJ1-3|.|.
TGTGCCTGGAGTGTACAAAACACCATATATTTT
CAWSVQNTIYF
>TRBV10-1|TRBJ2-3|.|.
TGCGCCAGCAGTGAGTCGCGGGGCGCAGATACGCAGTATTTT
CASSESRGADTQYF
>TRBV7-2|TRBJ2-7|.|TRBD2
TGTGCCAGCAGCTCGCTAGCGGGAAGCTACGAGCAGTACTTC
CASSSLAGSYEQYF
>TRBV28|TRBJ2-3|few|TRBD2
TGTGCCAGCAGTTCCCTAGCGGGAGCCACAGATACGCAGTATTTT
CASSSLAGATDTQYF
>TRBV30|TRBJ1-5|once|.
TGTGCCTGGAGTGTTGAGGAGGCAAGCAATCAGCCCCAGCATTTT
CAWSVEEASNQPQHF
>TRBV25-1|TRBJ2-3|.|.
TGTGCCAGCAGTGACTCACTCCTGAACACAGATACGCAGTATTTT
CASSDSLLNTDTQYF
>TRBV19|TRBJ2-3|.|TRBD2
TGTGCCAGTAGTATTCTTGCGGGAGTGACAGATACGCAGTATTTT
CASSILAGVTDTQYF
>TRBV5-1|TRBJ2-3|.|TRBD2
TGCGCCAGCAGCCCTCGCGGGGGGGAGGAAACAGATACGCAGTATTTT
CASSPRGGEETDTQYF
>TRBV7-2|TRBJ2-3|once|TRBD2
TGTGCCAGCAGCTTACCCCCAGTTGCGGGAGCGGCAGATACGCAGTATTTT
CASSLPPVAGAADTQYF
>TRBV5-4|TRBJ2-7|.|TRBD2
TGTGCCAGCAGCTTGCCGGGAGGGGGGTACGAGCAGTACTTC
CASSLPGGGYEQYF
>TRBV4-1|TRBJ1-2|few|.
TGCGCCAGCAGCCACACACTAAGACAGGCTGATGGCTACACCTTC
CASSHTLRQADGYTF
>TRBV15|TRBJ1-1|.|.
TGTGCCACCACCTCAGATTTATTCAACACTGAAGCTTTCTTT
CATTSDLFNTEAFF
>TRBV10-3|TRBJ1-5|.|.
TGTGCCACAGGACCTCGAGGGAATCAGCCCCAGCATTTT
CATGPRGNQPQHF
>TRBV7-2|TRBJ1-3|.|.
TGTGCCAGCAGCCAAAGACAGAGGAGCTCTGGAAACACCATATATTTT
CASSQRQRSSGNTIYF
>TRBV30|TRBJ1-5|.|TRBD1
TGTGCCTCGGGGACAGGCCGCTATAGCAATCAGCCCCAGCATTTT
CASGTGRYSNQPQHF
>TRBV7-6|TRBJ1-4|once|.
TGTGCCAGCAGCTTCCAGGGCTCTGAAAAACTGTTTTTT
CASSFQGSEKLFF
>TRBV15|TRBJ1-5|.|.
TGTGCCACCAGCTTGGTACCACGTTCCTCAGATCGTCAGCCCCAGCATTTT
CATSLVPRSSDRQPQHF
>TRBV7-8|TRBJ2-7|.|.
TGTGCCAGCAGCCTTGCGGGTTCCTACGAGCAGTACTTC
CASSLAGSYEQYF
>TRBV5-4|TRBJ2-1|once|.
TGTGCCAGCAGCTTGACCAGTAACAATGAGCAGTTCTTC
CASSLTSNNEQFF
>TRBV5-1|TRBJ2-5|.|.
TGCGCCAGCAGCTTGATTGGAGACCAAGAGACCCAGTACTTC
CASSLIGDQETQYF
>TRBV7-2|TRBJ1-2|.|TRBD1
TGTGCCAGCAGCCCACAACAGGGGGACTATGGCTACACCTTC
CASSPQQGDYGYTF
>TRBV9|TRBJ2-1|few|TRBD1
TGTGCCAGCAGTGCAGAGGGGGCGATTTCCTACAATGAGCAGTTCTTC
CASSAEGAISYNEQFF
>TRBV5-4|TRBJ1-2|.|.
TGTGCCAGCAGCGTTCCAGTCCAAAACTATGGCTACACCTTC
CASSVPVQNYGYTF
>TRBV6-5|TRBJ2-7|.|.
TGTGCCAGCAGTCCTCAAAGTTACGGCTACGAGCAGTACTTC
CASSPQSYGYEQYF
>TRBV7-9|TRBJ2-7|.|TRBD2
TGTGCCAGCAGCTTAGAGGGTAGCGGGTTTTTAAACGAGCAATACTTC
CASSLEGSGFLNEQYF
>TRBV29-1|TRBJ2-1|.|TRBD1
TGCAGCGTTGAACGACAGGGAGTGAATGAGCAGTTCTTC
CSVERQGVNEQFF
>TRBV20-1|TRBJ1-2|.|.
TGCAGTGCCCTACAGTACACCTTC
CSALQYTF
>TRBV7-6|TRBJ2-2|.|TRBD1
TGTGCCAGCAGCTTAGAAACAGGGGGCGGAACCGGGGAGCTGTTTTTT
CASSLETGGGTGELFF
>TRBV5-1|TRBJ2-1|.|TRBD2
TGCGCCAGCAATATGGACTTGGGGGGGGGTGGGTTGTACAATGAGCAGTTCTTC
CASNMDLGGGGLYNEQFF
>TRBV9|TRBJ2-1|.|.
TGTGCCAGCAGCGTAGCCCGGACTCGCCCCTACAATGAGCAGTTCTTC
CASSVARTRPYNEQFF
>TRBV28|TRBJ2-3|.|.
TGTGCCAGCAAACCGATCGGGACTAGCACAGATACGCAGTATTTT
CASKPIGTSTDTQYF
>TRBV23-1|TRBJ2-6|.|TRBD1
TGCGCCAGCAGTCCAGGGACAGGGGCTGCTGGGGCCAACGTCCTGACTTTC
CASSPGTGAAGANVLTF
>TRBV15|TRBJ1-2|.|TRBD1
TGTGCCACCAGCCGAGACGGGACAGCATTCTATGGCTACACCTTC
CATSRDGTAFYGYTF
>TRBV6-5|TRBJ2-1|.|TRBD1
TGTGCCAGCAGTCCCGGGACAGGGGTCCCCAATGAGCAGTTCTTC
CASSPGTGVPNEQFF